Listed below are T cell receptor beta chains from one sample, sequenced in a study of blood T cells in healthy people across ages. MiXCR, applied by TCRdb to the 5' RACE reads, yields one record per CDR3 protein. The data contain around 1.1 million distinct CDR3 sequences, 35% to 45% of them singletons. The sequencing input was blood. These receptors all come from a man between 18 and 29 years old in good health. Each CDR3 is given with its conserved first and last residue. Clone size is shown for a subset of rows, as once, few, many or a class of expanded clone.

- | TRBV9 | CASRDGQGESYNEQFF
once | TRBV12-3/TRBV12-4 | CTSSLVLAGGAQYEQYF
- | TRBV11-2 | CASSLAEEAFF
few | TRBV6-6 | CASRRTRDTLSYEQYF
few | TRBV28 | CASSFYTEAFF
- | TRBV12-3/TRBV12-4 | CASSNRVRLFF
- | TRBV18 | CASSPWQGAPTDTQYF
- | TRBV4-3 | CASSQVSSQINEKLFF
- | TRBV4-1 | CASSQMGGLGYNEQFF
few | TRBV20-1 | CSARGIIEPRRDFYGYTF
- | TRBV4-2 | CASSQDVSTGGLYNEQFF
- | TRBV5-1 | CASSLPGENNERYF
- | TRBV12-3/TRBV12-4 | CASSFGESGNYGYTF
- | TRBV7-9 | CASSLNGVSSYNEQFF
few | TRBV9 | CASSVELGGAGAAGYTF
few | TRBV10-3 | CAISESGPGTDTQYF
- | TRBV10-3 | CAISESRFEGPWTDYTF
- | TRBV7-2 | CASSLIGGPEAFF
- | TRBV29-1 | CSVQTGNTEAFF
- | TRBV7-3 | CASSKNPNSPLHF
- | TRBV5-1 | CASSLALSTSTDTQYF
- | TRBV24-1 | CATSDLYNEQYF
- | TRBV6-6 | CASSYRGSEAFF
few | TRBV20-1 | CSADRNNEQYF
few | TRBV6-1 | CASRDRGKYGYTF
many | TRBV6-1 | CASSETVGGTDTQYF
- | TRBV5-1 | CASSFNLGQMNTEAFF
once | TRBV29-1 | CSGRDSFYEQYF
- | TRBV4-2 | CASNKDGTASMNTEAFF
- | TRBV5-1 | CASSAGTPSTDTQYF
- | TRBV20-1 | CSAPDRGRGWTEAFF
- | TRBV4-1 | CASSQVGQGNTEAFF
- | TRBV18 | CASSDYSGGSGTDTQYF
- | TRBV7-8 | CASSLRASRGDEKLFF
- | TRBV28 | CASRGGTSFLGYGYTF
few | TRBV13 | CASSQETGDTEAFF
few | TRBV5-1 | CASRDRDRGLNEQFF
few | TRBV12-3/TRBV12-4 | CASSLRGTGANVLTF
few | TRBV7-9 | CASRLTGLGGNEQFF
- | TRBV4-3 | CASSPCGQFYEQYF
few | TRBV20-1 | CSAPNGEGSYNSPLHF
- | TRBV11-2 | CASSLVGPAPVYNEQFF
- | TRBV6-2/TRBV6-3 | CASSPNLEGKRYF
- | TRBV20-1 | CSARGLAGTPQETQYF
- | TRBV7-9 | CASSLRANSYEQYF